A selection of T cell receptor beta chains follows, all from one sample in a study of T cells after yellow fever vaccination. TCRdb reanalysed the 5' RACE reads using MiXCR and keeps one entry per CDR3 protein. The sample includes hundreds of thousands of distinct CDR3 sequences, approximately 13% of them seen just once. This specimen consisted of CD4+ T cells sorted from PBMCs, obtained 15 days after the yellow fever booster vaccination. These receptors came from a man aged 18 to 30 who received the YFV17D yellow fever vaccine. Each CDR3 is given with its conserved first and last residue. D genes are given only for firm matches. A row's size may be missing; if present it is once, few, many or a size class.

j_gene: TRBJ2-1
abundance: many
v_gene: TRBV7-6
d_gene: TRBD1
CDR3aa: CASSTDGQGIAATFNEQFF
CDR3nt: TGTGCCAGCAGCACCGACGGACAGGGTATAGCCGCTACCTTCAATGAGCAGTTCTTC

j_gene: TRBJ2-5
abundance: .
v_gene: TRBV11-1
d_gene: .
CDR3aa: CASSRNPGEETQYF
CDR3nt: TGTGCCAGCAGCCGAAACCCAGGGGAAGAGACCCAGTACTTC

j_gene: TRBJ1-4
abundance: .
v_gene: TRBV7-9
d_gene: TRBD1
CDR3aa: CASSSTGIYEKLFF
CDR3nt: TGTGCCAGCAGCTCGACAGGGATCTATGAAAAACTGTTTTTT

j_gene: TRBJ2-3
abundance: .
v_gene: TRBV11-1
d_gene: TRBD2
CDR3aa: CASSLARGLAGGTQYF
CDR3nt: TGTGCCAGCAGCTTAGCGCGTGGACTAGCGGGGGGCACGCAGTATTTT

j_gene: TRBJ2-1
abundance: .
v_gene: TRBV2
d_gene: .
CDR3aa: CASNDLLRGGNNEQFF
CDR3nt: TGTGCCAGCAATGACCTACTAAGGGGTGGAAACAATGAGCAGTTCTTC

j_gene: TRBJ1-6
abundance: .
v_gene: TRBV20-1
d_gene: .
CDR3aa: CSASGDDSPLHF
CDR3nt: TGCAGTGCTAGCGGGGACGATTCACCCCTCCACTTT

j_gene: TRBJ2-3
abundance: .
v_gene: TRBV18
d_gene: TRBD2
CDR3aa: CASSPPGLVDTQYF
CDR3nt: TGTGCCAGCTCACCACCGGGACTAGTAGATACGCAGTATTTT

j_gene: TRBJ2-5
abundance: many
v_gene: TRBV27
d_gene: .
CDR3aa: CASSLRQGTWETQYF
CDR3nt: TGTGCCAGCAGTTTAAGGCAGGGGACGTGGGAGACCCAGTACTTC

j_gene: TRBJ2-3
abundance: many
v_gene: TRBV29-1
d_gene: TRBD1
CDR3aa: CSVEALGQITDTQYF
CDR3nt: TGCAGCGTTGAAGCACTGGGACAGATCACAGATACGCAGTATTTT

j_gene: TRBJ2-5
abundance: .
v_gene: TRBV5-5
d_gene: TRBD2
CDR3aa: CASSLGLWGGETQYF
CDR3nt: TGTGCCAGCAGCTTGGGGTTGTGGGGAGGGGAGACCCAGTACTTC

j_gene: TRBJ2-3
abundance: many
v_gene: TRBV29-1
d_gene: .
CDR3aa: CSVEAGTRSTDTQYF
CDR3nt: TGCAGCGTCGAGGCCGGAACGAGAAGCACAGATACGCAGTATTTT

j_gene: TRBJ1-1
abundance: .
v_gene: TRBV27
d_gene: .
CDR3aa: CASSPTFRAVNTEAFF
CDR3nt: TGTGCCAGCAGTCCGACTTTCAGGGCGGTGAACACTGAAGCTTTCTTT

j_gene: TRBJ2-1
abundance: few
v_gene: TRBV10-3
d_gene: .
CDR3aa: CAISELGPYNEQFF
CDR3nt: TGTGCCATCAGTGAACTAGGCCCCTACAATGAGCAGTTCTTC

j_gene: TRBJ2-3
abundance: few
v_gene: TRBV7-9
d_gene: .
CDR3aa: CASSEEGHFTDTQYF
CDR3nt: TGTGCCAGCAGCGAAGAAGGCCACTTTACGGATACGCAGTATTTT

j_gene: TRBJ2-1
abundance: few
v_gene: TRBV18
d_gene: TRBD2
CDR3aa: CASSPRAGGHYNEQFF
CDR3nt: TGTGCCAGCTCACCAAGAGCGGGGGGGCACTACAATGAGCAGTTCTTC

j_gene: TRBJ2-2
abundance: few
v_gene: TRBV7-2
d_gene: TRBD1
CDR3aa: CASSLAGQGAAPGELFF
CDR3nt: TGTGCCAGCAGCTTAGCAGGGCAGGGGGCGGCTCCAGGGGAGCTGTTTTTT

j_gene: TRBJ2-3
abundance: .
v_gene: TRBV5-1
d_gene: .
CDR3aa: CASSEVDTQYF
CDR3nt: TGCGCCAGCAGCGAAGTGGATACGCAGTATTTT

j_gene: TRBJ1-2
abundance: .
v_gene: TRBV10-3
d_gene: TRBD1
CDR3aa: CAISRDRGRDYGYTF
CDR3nt: TGTGCCATCAGTAGAGACAGGGGGCGCGACTATGGCTACACCTTC

j_gene: TRBJ2-4
abundance: .
v_gene: TRBV7-9
d_gene: .
CDR3aa: CASSPENIQYF
CDR3nt: TGTGCCAGCAGCCCCGAAAACATTCAGTACTTC

j_gene: TRBJ1-2
abundance: .
v_gene: TRBV5-5
d_gene: TRBD1
CDR3aa: CASSEGTGGYGYTF
CDR3nt: TGTGCCAGCAGCGAGGGGACAGGGGGCTATGGCTACACCTTC

j_gene: TRBJ1-2
abundance: many
v_gene: TRBV7-9
d_gene: TRBD1
CDR3aa: CASSEQGNYGYTF
CDR3nt: TGCGCCAGCAGCGAACAGGGGAACTATGGCTACACCTTC

j_gene: TRBJ2-5
abundance: few
v_gene: TRBV7-2
d_gene: .
CDR3aa: CASSTDSSQETQYF
CDR3nt: TGTGCCAGCAGCACCGACAGCAGCCAAGAGACCCAGTACTTC

j_gene: TRBJ1-6
abundance: few
v_gene: TRBV7-8
d_gene: .
CDR3aa: CASSLEEGSPLHF
CDR3nt: TGTGCCAGCAGCTTAGAAGAGGGGTCACCCCTCCACTTT

j_gene: TRBJ2-5
abundance: .
v_gene: TRBV2
d_gene: .
CDR3aa: CASTFQGGETQYF
CDR3nt: TGTGCCAGCACCTTCCAGGGGGGAGAGACCCAGTACTTC

j_gene: TRBJ1-2
abundance: few
v_gene: TRBV7-3
d_gene: TRBD1
CDR3aa: CASSRGTAYGYTF
CDR3nt: TGTGCCAGCAGCCGAGGGACAGCTTATGGCTACACCTTC

j_gene: TRBJ1-4
abundance: few
v_gene: TRBV3-1
d_gene: TRBD1
CDR3aa: CASSQVNNWGRGPGDEKLFF
CDR3nt: TGTGCCAGCAGCCAAGTTAATAATTGGGGCAGGGGGCCCGGGGATGAAAAACTGTTTTTT

j_gene: TRBJ1-1
abundance: few
v_gene: TRBV12-3/TRBV12-4
d_gene: .
CDR3aa: CASSLMGKEAFF
CDR3nt: TGTGCCAGCAGCTTAATGGGGAAAGAGGCTTTCTTT

j_gene: TRBJ1-2
abundance: few
v_gene: TRBV7-7
d_gene: .
CDR3aa: CASSFETTHGYTF
CDR3nt: TGTGCCAGCAGCTTCGAGACTACACATGGCTACACCTTC

j_gene: TRBJ1-2
abundance: many
v_gene: TRBV29-1
d_gene: .
CDR3aa: CSVDPPRRRSYGYTF
CDR3nt: TGCAGCGTCGATCCCCCTCGGCGCCGCTCCTATGGCTACACCTTC

j_gene: TRBJ1-2
abundance: few
v_gene: TRBV5-1
d_gene: TRBD1
CDR3aa: CASSPGQGRTYGYTF
CDR3nt: TGCGCCAGCAGCCCCGGACAGGGTCGTACCTATGGCTACACCTTC

j_gene: TRBJ2-5
abundance: .
v_gene: TRBV4-1
d_gene: .
CDR3aa: CASSSLRGVETQYF
CDR3nt: TGCGCCAGCAGCTCCCTGCGGGGCGTAGAGACCCAGTACTTC

j_gene: TRBJ1-3
abundance: few
v_gene: TRBV20-1
d_gene: TRBD1
CDR3aa: CSASGTGGNTIYF
CDR3nt: TGCAGTGCTAGCGGGACAGGTGGAAACACCATATATTTT

j_gene: TRBJ2-3
abundance: few
v_gene: TRBV18
d_gene: .
CDR3aa: CASSPDGSGTDTQYF
CDR3nt: TGTGCCAGCTCACCGGACGGCTCCGGCACAGATACGCAGTATTTT

j_gene: TRBJ2-3
abundance: .
v_gene: TRBV7-2
d_gene: TRBD2
CDR3aa: CASSFGLGTDTQYF
CDR3nt: TGTGCCAGCAGCTTCGGACTAGGCACAGATACGCAGTATTTT

j_gene: TRBJ2-5
abundance: few
v_gene: TRBV5-6
d_gene: .
CDR3aa: CASSRGRGQTQYF
CDR3nt: TGTGCCAGCAGCCGCGGAAGGGGACAGACCCAGTACTTC

j_gene: TRBJ2-2
abundance: few
v_gene: TRBV4-2
d_gene: .
CDR3aa: CASKVGVNTGELFF
CDR3nt: TGTGCCAGCAAGGTGGGGGTGAACACCGGGGAGCTGTTTTTT

j_gene: TRBJ1-5
abundance: few
v_gene: TRBV10-2
d_gene: .
CDR3aa: CASSYLPGTGGSQPQHF
CDR3nt: TGCGCCAGCAGTTATCTGCCGGGAACCGGCGGGAGTCAGCCCCAGCATTTT

j_gene: TRBJ1-5
abundance: .
v_gene: TRBV5-1
d_gene: .
CDR3aa: CASSLDAAGSNQPQHF
CDR3nt: TGCGCCAGCAGCTTGGACGCCGCGGGGTCGAACCAGCCCCAGCATTTT

j_gene: TRBJ2-1
abundance: few
v_gene: TRBV5-1
d_gene: TRBD2
CDR3aa: CASAGTSGMGEQFF
CDR3nt: TGCGCCAGCGCAGGGACTAGCGGGATGGGTGAGCAGTTCTTC

j_gene: TRBJ2-3
abundance: few
v_gene: TRBV7-2
d_gene: .
CDR3aa: CASSLDAAMDTQYF
CDR3nt: TGTGCCAGCAGCTTAGATGCGGCCATGGATACGCAGTATTTT

j_gene: TRBJ1-2
abundance: .
v_gene: TRBV7-2
d_gene: .
CDR3aa: CASSALLGDGSYGYTF
CDR3nt: TGTGCCAGCAGCGCCCTGCTCGGGGACGGAAGCTATGGCTACACCTTC

j_gene: TRBJ2-3
abundance: .
v_gene: TRBV9
d_gene: .
CDR3aa: CASSVEPQDTQYF
CDR3nt: TGTGCCAGCAGCGTAGAACCCCAAGATACGCAGTATTTT

j_gene: TRBJ2-4
abundance: few
v_gene: TRBV19
d_gene: .
CDR3aa: CASSMTRGAKNIQYF
CDR3nt: TGTGCCAGTAGTATGACCCGAGGGGCCAAAAACATTCAGTACTTC

j_gene: TRBJ2-7
abundance: many
v_gene: TRBV12-3/TRBV12-4
d_gene: TRBD1
CDR3aa: CASSSEGAEFYQYF
CDR3nt: TGTGCCAGCAGTTCAGAGGGGGCCGAATTTTACCAGTACTTC

j_gene: TRBJ1-1
abundance: .
v_gene: TRBV6-6
d_gene: .
CDR3aa: CASSSPQENTEAFF
CDR3nt: TGTGCCAGCAGTTCCCCCCAGGAGAACACTGAAGCTTTCTTT

j_gene: TRBJ1-1
abundance: few
v_gene: TRBV7-2
d_gene: .
CDR3aa: CASSLGGEAGEAFF
CDR3nt: TGTGCCAGCAGCTTGGGGGGCGAAGCTGGTGAAGCTTTCTTT

j_gene: TRBJ1-6
abundance: many
v_gene: TRBV7-9
d_gene: .
CDR3aa: CASSTRAADNSPLHF
CDR3nt: TGTGCCAGCAGCACCAGGGCGGCAGATAATTCACCCCTCCACTTT